The 2 T cell receptor beta chains below all came from one sample that was sequenced in a study of T cells in Graves' hyperthyroidism and ophthalmopathy. Authors of the study amplified TCR beta CDR3 regions from RNA transcripts. First-round RT-PCR targeting the TCR CDR3 was performed with the HTBI primer set. TCRdb reprocessed the multiplex PCR reads with MiXCR, giving one entry per CDR3 protein. The repertoire holds hundreds of thousands of distinct CDR3 sequences, with around 13% as singletons. The sample comprised blood. The source is a woman younger than 35 with Graves' hyperthyroidism.

This clonotype was detected ten times or more. The rearrangement joins TRBV12-3 or TRBV12-4 to TRBJ1-2; D ambiguous. This CDR3 has 14 amino acids. V lost 6 bases and J lost 4, with 15 bases in between. The CDR3 coding sequence is TGTGCCAGCAGCTCCTATCGAGTCACCTATGGCTACACCTTC. This sequence encodes CASSSYRVTYGYTF.

The V gene is TRBV24-1, the J gene TRBJ2-2; TRBD1 matches at 8 bases. The V segment lost 10 bases and the J segment 6 bases; nucleotides outside the gene matches: 12. The germline V gene encodes CDR1 KGHDR and CDR2 SFDVKD. This CDR3 spans 15 amino acids. The CDR3 sequence: CATRAGTGQAGELFF. The DNA for the CDR3 is TGTGCCACGCGTGCCGGGACAGGCCAAGCCGGGGAGCTGTTTTTT.